The sequence of this TCR beta chain was determined in a study of beta chain features in type 1 diabetes. Overall study context: Over all samples combined, about 99,000,000 sorted cells were examined.

Concerning this clone itself: Antigen specificity is unknown.

Overall study findings and caveats: Patients showed naive, central memory and Treg TCRB repertoires that appeared more similar than those of healthy donors.

Every isolated RNA sample was fully reverse transcribed, so sequencing captured expressed TCRB transcripts. Average reads for naive, central memory and regulatory T cell samples were about 4 million. Some clones are missing from TCRdb's copy, which holds only in-frame ones; the method was immunoSEQ multiplex PCR. The sample holds 150,000 or so clones; under 60% are singletons and the top ten take roughly 0.42%. After removal of 5 bases from V and 2 bases from J, the junction contained 6 bases not matched to a gene. The CDR3 totals 15 residues. Germline loops: CDR1 MDHEN, CDR2 SYDVKM. Purity (above 95%) was reached by all sorted populations.

This receptor was taken from a man aged 18 to 30 in good health. V usage is TRBV28 and J usage is TRBJ2-3, with TRBD1 identical over 8 bases. The sample was Tregs from blood. CDR3 sequence reads: CASSPGTGPTDTQYF. CDR3 DNA sequence: TGTGCCAGCAGTCCGGGGACAGGACCCACAGATACGCAGTATTTT.